Below, 27 T cell receptor beta chains from the same sample are listed, as sequenced in a study of T cells after yellow fever vaccination (dated by TCRdb to between 2018 and 2020). Libraries were constructed by 5' RACE. The listed sequencing device is Illumina HiSeq 2500. TCRdb handled the public reads itself, with Q25 trimming in fastp and clone calling in MiXCR, and kept productive beta chains. Entries are consolidated by CDR3 protein sequence, retaining the most common genes and DNA. The sample table records under 550,000 distinct CDR3 sequences; 21% of these occur just once. Around 17% of the sample is taken by the ten largest. The treatment or condition label for this specimen denotes: live attenuated yellow fever vaccine strain. The input for sequencing was PBMCs, taken approximately 22 days after the first yellow fever vaccination. The receptors were gathered from a young man who received the YFV17D yellow fever vaccine.

CDR3: CASSQLAGIQETQYF. In DNA form, the CDR3 reads TGCGCCAGCAGCCAACTAGCGGGGATACAGGAGACCCAGTACTTC. V gene TRBV4-1 combines with J gene TRBJ2-5; 9 bases line up with TRBD2. With 2 bases clipped from V and 5 bases from J, the junction kept 6 bases outside the gene matches. The CDR3 totals 15 residues. The V gene's germline CDR1 is MGHRA and CDR2 YSYEKL.

The chain combines TRBV19 with TRBJ2-1; no reliable D call. This CDR3 is built from 18 residues. From germline, CDR1 is LNHDA and CDR2 SQIVND (reference sequence). Trimming removed 0 bases from V and 0 bases from J, with 15 bases in between. CDR3 sequence (DNA): TGTGCCAGTAGTATAGAAACCCCGCAGCTAGGCTCCTACAATGAGCAGTTCTTC. Translated: CASSIETPQLGSYNEQFF.

This clonotype was observed a few times. V usage is TRBV2 and J usage is TRBJ2-5; 10 bases align to TRBD2. This CDR3 contains 16 residues. Germline loops: CDR1 SNHLY, CDR2 FYNNEI. Unmatched junction bases numbered 8, after V lost 4 bases and J lost 3 bases. Here the CDR3 DNA reads TGTGCCAGCAGTGCGGGGCTTAGCGGGGGGAAAGAGACCCAGTACTTC. Translation gives CASSAGLSGGKETQYF.

The rearrangement joins TRBV3-1 to TRBJ2-7; 7 positions match TRBD1. Per germline, CDR1 LGHDT and CDR2 YNNKEL (reference sequence). This CDR3 has 15 amino acids. Germline trimming cut 0 bases from V and 6 bases from J; bases unmatched to any gene: 8. The CDR3 region has the DNA TGTGCCAGCAGCCAAGAGACAGGGTACGGATCCGAGCAGTACGTC. Amino acids: CASSQETGYGSEQYV.

This clonotype has a handful of counts. This rearrangement joins TRBV5-5 to TRBJ1-6; 11 nucleotides agree with TRBD1. Germline CDR1 reads SGHKS; CDR2 reads YYEKEE (reference sequence). With V trimmed by 4 bases and J by 8 bases, 5 bases remained unmatched. The CDR3 runs to 15 residues. CDR3 loop: CASSPGQGADSPLHF. The CDR3 DNA reads as TGTGCCAGCAGCCCCGGACAGGGGGCGGATTCACCCCTCCACTTT.

This clonotype was counted between two and nine times. V is TRBV7-6 and J is TRBJ1-4, with D perhaps TRBD1 (5 bases). CDR1 and CDR2 from the germline V gene are SGHVS and FNYEAQ. Deletions cut 10 bases from V and 8 bases from J, with 17 bases between. There are 13 residues in the CDR3. The CDR3 is CATSLGAGEKLFF. In nucleotides, the CDR3 is TGTGCCACCTCTTTAGGGGCTGGAGAAAAACTGTTTTTT.

The V gene is TRBV12-3 or TRBV12-4, the J gene TRBJ2-1; D unresolved. V lost 2 bases and J 0 bases, leaving 5 bases between the germline ends. The CDR3 runs to 14 residues. Here the CDR3 reads CASSLMSSYNEQFF. In DNA form, the CDR3 reads TGTGCCAGCAGTTTAATGAGCTCCTACAATGAGCAGTTCTTC.

The chain uses TRBV20-1 and TRBJ2-1; 8 positions agree with TRBD2. Germline values: CDR1 DFQATT, CDR2 SNEGSKA (reference sequence). This CDR3 has 16 residues. J lost 7 bases, V lost 1 base, and 12 bases had no gene match. CDR3 amino acids: CSARVSSGGPRNEQFF. The CDR3, as DNA: TGCAGTGCTAGAGTGAGCTCGGGGGGGCCTCGGAATGAGCAGTTCTTC.

This clonotype has only a few counts. This rearrangement joins TRBV7-9 to TRBJ2-3, with 7 positions matching TRBD2. There are 15 residues in the CDR3. In germline, CDR1 is SEHNR, CDR2 FQNEAQ (reference sequence). V shed 3 bases and J 6 bases; nucleotides not matched to a gene: 9. Here the CDR3 reads CASSFPAGLDDTQYF. DNA of the CDR3: TGTGCCAGCAGCTTCCCAGCGGGGTTGGATGATACGCAGTATTTT.

This clonotype came up many times. This chain links TRBV6-5 with TRBJ1-1, with D maybe TRBD1 (6 bases). The CDR3 extends over 14 amino acids. The V end was cut by 3 bases, the J end by 5 bases, with 13 bases between. Germline V gene data show CDR1 as MNHEY and CDR2 as SVGAGI. The CDR3: CASSYRQGRTEAFF. CDR3 coding DNA: TGTGCCAGCAGTTATCGGCAGGGGAGGACTGAAGCTTTCTTT.

This clonotype was found a few times. The chain links TRBV21-1 to TRBJ1-5. TRBV21-1 is a documented pseudogene. This CDR3 is built from 15 residues. For the CDR3, the DNA is TGTGCCAGCAGCAAAGGGTTCCATAGCAATCAGCCCCAGCATTTT. Amino acid sequence: CASSKGFHSNQPQHF.

This rearrangement joins TRBV5-1 to TRBJ1-2, with D hard to call. The germline V gene has CDR1 SGHRS and CDR2 YFSETQ. The CDR3 is 13 amino acids. The V and J ends lost 7 bases and 4 bases respectively, with 14 bases between them. Here the CDR3 reads CASHRGRGYGYTF. CDR3 nucleotide sequence: TGCGCCAGCCACCGAGGACGGGGCTATGGCTACACCTTC.

This clonotype turned up a few times. This chain links TRBV25-1 with TRBJ2-5; 15 bases line up with TRBD2. J lost 4 bases, V lost 9 bases, and 21 bases had no gene match. CDR1 MGHDK and CDR2 SYGVNS come from the germline V gene. The CDR3 has 20 amino acids. CDR3: CASSVGTSGGTPLWGETQYF. The CDR3 coding sequence is TGTGCCAGTAGCGTTGGGACTAGCGGGGGGACCCCCTTGTGGGGAGAGACCCAGTACTTC.

The chain couples TRBV20-1 to TRBJ2-1, with unresolved D. CDR3 length: 13 residues. Germline CDR1 is DFQATT and CDR2 is SNEGSKA (reference sequence). Trimming stripped 3 bases from V and 2 bases from J, with 8 bases between. Here the CDR3 DNA reads TGCAGTGCTAGCTTAAACACCTACAATGAGCAGTTCTTC. Translating it yields CSASLNTYNEQFF.

The chain combines TRBV11-2 with TRBJ1-2; 10 bases map to TRBD1. Trimming took 5 bases from V and 5 from J; bases not matched to a gene: 8. CDR1 is SGHAT and CDR2 is FQNNGV in the germline V gene. The CDR3 runs 15 residues. Here the CDR3 reads CASSPDLGQGYGYTF. In DNA form, the CDR3 reads TGTGCCAGCAGCCCTGACCTGGGACAGGGGTATGGCTACACCTTC. The variable domain in full, with the rest retrieved from reference TRBV11-2 and TRBJ1-2, is EAGVAQSPRYKIIEKRQSVAFWCNPISGHATLYWYQQILGQGPKLLIQFQNNGVVDDSQLPKDRFSAERLKGVDSTLKIQPAKLEDSAVYLCASSPDLGQGYGYTFGSGTRLTVV.

This clonotype was seen more than once but under ten times. The V call is TRBV11-2, the J call TRBJ2-3; perhaps D is TRBD1 or TRBD2 (5 bases each). The CDR3 extends over 14 amino acids. Germline CDR1 and CDR2: SGHAT and FQNNGV. The V gene lost 4 bases and the J gene lost 6 bases, with 14 bases spanning the gap. The CDR3 loop is CASSYPTGTDTQYF. The CDR3 coding sequence is TGTGCCAGCAGCTACCCAACTGGGACGGATACGCAGTATTTT.

This clonotype was found a few times. V is TRBV20-1 and J is TRBJ1-4; D is ambiguous. The germline V and J ends were trimmed by 4 bases and 7 bases, with 16 bases remaining between them. The CDR3 is made up of 14 amino acids. The germline gives CDR1 DFQATT, CDR2 SNEGSKA (reference sequence). The CDR3 DNA follows: TGCAGTGCTATACGCGACCCGGGAGGTGAAAAACTGTTTTTT. It is translated as CSAIRDPGGEKLFF.

This clonotype was seen only once. This rearrangement joins TRBV9 to TRBJ1-2; no definite D call. With 3 bases removed from V and 4 bases from J, the gap between germline ends came to 16 bases. The CDR3 is 15 amino acids. Looked up from germline, CDR1 is SGDLS and CDR2 is YYNGEE. CDR3 in amino acids: CASSALDSDPYGYTF. The CDR3 nucleotides read TGTGCCAGCAGCGCGCTAGATTCAGACCCCTATGGCTACACCTTC.

The V and J genes are TRBV5-6 and TRBJ2-1; TRBD1 is a possible D gene (5 bases). Trimming left V 3 bases short and J 12 bases short, with 13 bases between. The germline V gene encodes CDR1 SGHDT and CDR2 YYEEEE. The CDR3 spans 12 residues. The CDR3 nucleotides read TGTGCCAGCAGCTCATTCAGGGAACGGCAGTTCTTC. Protein: CASSSFRERQFF.

V usage is TRBV29-1 and J usage is TRBJ2-1; maybe TRBD1 (6 bases). CDR3 size: 14 residues. Germline V gene lookup returns CDR1 SQVTM and CDR2 ANQGSEA. Trimming took off 3 bases at V and 0 bases at J, with 9 bases between the two ends. The DNA of the CDR3 is TGCAGCGTTGACAGGGGAAGCTCCTACAATGAGCAGTTCTTC. Translation gives CSVDRGSSYNEQFF.

This clonotype was observed a handful of times. The CDR3 is CASSQTGLSEKLFF. CDR3 nucleotide sequence: TGCGCCAGCAGCCAAACAGGTTTGAGTGAAAAACTGTTTTTT. The chain couples TRBV4-1 to TRBJ1-4, with D possibly matching TRBD1 (5 bases). The CDR3 runs 14 residues. CDR1 MGHRA and CDR2 YSYEKL come from the germline V gene. Deletions cut 2 bases from V and 7 bases from J, with 11 bases between.

This clonotype has a handful of counts. V gene TRBV5-5 combines with J gene TRBJ2-6, with D unclear. The length of the CDR3 is 15 residues. Looked up from germline, CDR1 is SGHKS and CDR2 is YYEKEE (reference sequence). V lost 4 bases, J lost 2 bases, and 10 bases lay in between. The CDR3 nucleotides read TGTGCCAGCAGCCTGGTCGAGGCTGGGGCCAACGTCCTGACTTTC. Its protein product is CASSLVEAGANVLTF.

This clonotype was observed a few times. The V gene is TRBV29-1, the J gene TRBJ2-2; 9 bases are a match to TRBD1. Per germline, CDR1 SQVTM and CDR2 ANQGSEA. CDR3 length: 16 amino acids. J gave up 7 bases and V 6 bases, and 15 bases lay outside the gene matches. For the CDR3, the DNA is TGCAGCGTCTCCGGCGGGGACAGGGTGTTCGGCGGGGAGCTGTTTTTT. This sequence encodes CSVSGGDRVFGGELFF.

The chain carries TRBV6-5 and TRBJ2-4, with D uncertain. V was trimmed by 5 bases and J by 0 bases, leaving 17 bases between them. The germline V gene encodes CDR1 MNHEY and CDR2 SVGAGI. The CDR3 has 17 residues. DNA for the CDR3: TGTGCCAGCAGTCGCAGACCCCAAGTGCTAGCCAAAAACATTCAGTACTTC. Protein product: CASSRRPQVLAKNIQYF.

This clonotype was recorded only once. The V and J genes are TRBV7-2 and TRBJ2-3, with D perhaps matching TRBD1 or TRBD2 (5 bases each). This CDR3 has 15 amino acids. With 6 bases removed from V and 4 bases from J, the gap between germline ends came to 17 bases. Germline CDR1 SGHTA, CDR2 FQGNSA. DNA for the CDR3: TGTGCCAGCAGGACGGGGCCAATAGGGGCAGATACGCAGTATTTT. Translating gives CASRTGPIGADTQYF.

This clonotype has just a few counts. The chain is built from TRBV10-3 and TRBJ1-1; D might be TRBD1 (6 bases). The CDR3 length is 13 residues. In germline, CDR1 is ENHRY, CDR2 SYGVKD. The V end was cut by 1 base, the J end by 8 bases, with 11 bases between. CDR3 protein: CAISEFRTEEAFF. CDR3 coding DNA: TGTGCCATCAGTGAGTTTAGGACAGAGGAAGCTTTCTTT.

The V gene is TRBV6-4, the J gene TRBJ2-3; the D call may be TRBD1 or TRBD2 (5 bases each). V was pared by 4 bases and J by 2 bases, with 13 bases between. The CDR3 length is 15 residues. Germline V gives CDR1 MRHNA, CDR2 SNTAGT. CDR3 DNA sequence: TGTGCCAGCAGTGCCGGGGCCATTACCACAGATACGCAGTATTTT. This encodes CASSAGAITTDTQYF.